Reported below is one T cell receptor beta chain. The antigen is undetermined. Only Caucasian adults living in Nashville, Tennessee made up the donor group. These data are taken from a study of shared clonotypes between healthy human individuals. Study details: Each donor contributed plates that comprised three CD4 naive, three CD4 memory, two CD8 naive and one CD8 memory.

The data were produced by immunoSEQ multiplex PCR, yet TCRdb's version contains in-frame clones alone and is incomplete. The sample carries roughly 2.5 million clones, just over 90% recorded once. Study-level findings and limits: Measured sharing among donors was expected to vary with sequencing depth. Shared across a handful of donors were roughly 4.7% of the naive CD4 clonotypes.

V lost 2 bases and J lost 5, with 13 bases in between. Germline V gene data show CDR1 as SGHTA and CDR2 as FQGNSA. The CDR3 extends over 14 amino acids. This sequence originates from a man between 18 and 29 years old in good health. The chain links TRBV7-2 to TRBJ2-7; TRBD1 might be the D (5 bases). Sample: naive CD4+ T cells sorted from blood. Subset meaning: CD45RA+ positively selected. The CDR3, as DNA: TGTGCCAGCAGCTTAAAACTGGGGCCCCACGAGCAGTACTTC. As protein: CASSLKLGPHEQYF.